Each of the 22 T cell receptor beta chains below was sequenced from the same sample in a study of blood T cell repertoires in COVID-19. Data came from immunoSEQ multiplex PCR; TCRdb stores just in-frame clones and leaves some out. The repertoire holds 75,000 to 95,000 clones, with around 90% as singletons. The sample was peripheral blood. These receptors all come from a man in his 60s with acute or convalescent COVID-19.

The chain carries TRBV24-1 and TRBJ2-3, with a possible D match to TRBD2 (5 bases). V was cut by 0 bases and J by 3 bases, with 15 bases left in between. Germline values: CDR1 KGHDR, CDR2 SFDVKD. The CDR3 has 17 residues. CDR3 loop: CATSDLLGSEGTDTQYF. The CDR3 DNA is TGTGCCACCAGTGATTTGCTGGGGTCAGAGGGTACAGATACGCAGTATTTT.

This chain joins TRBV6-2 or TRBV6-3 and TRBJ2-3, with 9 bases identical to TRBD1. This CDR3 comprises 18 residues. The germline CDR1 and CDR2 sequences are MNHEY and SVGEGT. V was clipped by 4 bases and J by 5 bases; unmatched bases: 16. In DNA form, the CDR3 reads TGTGCCAGCAGTTGGCCTCTACGGACAGGGGAAAACGGAGATACGCAGTATTTT. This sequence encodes CASSWPLRTGENGDTQYF.

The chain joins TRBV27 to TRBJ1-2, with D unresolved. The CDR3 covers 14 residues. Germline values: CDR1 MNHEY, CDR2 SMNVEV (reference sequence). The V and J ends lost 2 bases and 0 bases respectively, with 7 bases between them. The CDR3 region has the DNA TGTGCCAGCAGTTTAGCGGGAGCTAACTATGGCTACACCTTC. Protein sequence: CASSLAGANYGYTF.

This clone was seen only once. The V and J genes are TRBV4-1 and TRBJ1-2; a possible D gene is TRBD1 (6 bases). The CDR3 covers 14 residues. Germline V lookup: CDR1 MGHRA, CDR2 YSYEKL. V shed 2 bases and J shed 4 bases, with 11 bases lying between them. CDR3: CASSQTRTAYGYTF. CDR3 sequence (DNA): TGCGCCAGCAGCCAAACCCGGACAGCCTATGGCTACACCTTC.

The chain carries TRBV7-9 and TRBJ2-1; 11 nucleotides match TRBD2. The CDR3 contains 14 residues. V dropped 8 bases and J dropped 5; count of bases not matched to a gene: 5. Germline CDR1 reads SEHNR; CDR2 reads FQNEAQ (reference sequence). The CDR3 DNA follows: TGTGCCAGCCTTAGCGGGGGGGCGGACAATGAGCAGTTCTTC. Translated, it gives CASLSGGADNEQFF.

The CDR3 reads CASSSIQVIHNYGYTF. CDR3 bases: TGTGCCAGCAGTTCTATTCAGGTTATCCATAACTATGGCTACACCTTC. V and J are TRBV7-2 and TRBJ1-2; D gene uncertain. The CDR3 is 16 amino acids. CDR1 and CDR2 (germline): SGHTA, FQGNSA. V lost 6 bases and J lost 1, with 18 bases in between. Variable domain in full (rest from reference TRBV7-2 and TRBJ1-2): GAGVSQSPSNKVTEKGKDVELRCDPISGHTALYWYRQSLGQGLEFLIYFQGNSAPDKSGLPSDRFSAERTGGSVSTLTIQRTQQEDSAVYLCASSSIQVIHNYGYTFGSGTRLTVV.

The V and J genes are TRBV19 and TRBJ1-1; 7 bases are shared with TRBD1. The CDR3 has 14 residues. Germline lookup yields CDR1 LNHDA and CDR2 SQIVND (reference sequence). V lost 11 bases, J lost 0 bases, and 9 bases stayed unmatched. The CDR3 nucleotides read TGTGCCTCGCGCCTGACAGGGTTGAACACTGAAGCTTTCTTT. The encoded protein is CASRLTGLNTEAFF.

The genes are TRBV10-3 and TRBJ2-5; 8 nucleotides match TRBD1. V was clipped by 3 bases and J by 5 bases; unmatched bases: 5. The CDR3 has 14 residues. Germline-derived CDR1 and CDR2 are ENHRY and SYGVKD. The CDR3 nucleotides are TGTGCCATCAGTGACGGGACAGGAGGCGAGACCCAGTACTTC. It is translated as CAISDGTGGETQYF.

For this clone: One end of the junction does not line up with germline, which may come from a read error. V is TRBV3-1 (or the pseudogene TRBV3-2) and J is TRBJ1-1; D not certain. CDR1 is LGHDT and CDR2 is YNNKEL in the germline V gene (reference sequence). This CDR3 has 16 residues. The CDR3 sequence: CASSPLSRVQNPEAFF. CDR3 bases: TGTGCCAGCAGCCCTCTCTCGAGGGTACAGAACCCTGAAGCTTTCTTT.

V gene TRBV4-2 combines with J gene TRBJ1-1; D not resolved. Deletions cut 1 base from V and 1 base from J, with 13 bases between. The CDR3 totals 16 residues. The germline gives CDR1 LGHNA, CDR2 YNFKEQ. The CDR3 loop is CASSQGSVDGNTEAFF. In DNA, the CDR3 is TGTGCCAGCAGCCAAGGGAGTGTTGATGGGAACACTGAAGCTTTCTTT.

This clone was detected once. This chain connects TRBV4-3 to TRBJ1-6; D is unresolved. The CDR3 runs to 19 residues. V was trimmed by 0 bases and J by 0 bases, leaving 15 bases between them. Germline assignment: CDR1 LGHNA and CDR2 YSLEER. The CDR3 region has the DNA TGCGCCAGCAGCCAAGATCTGGGCCAGGCGAGCTCCTATAATTCACCCCTCCACTTT. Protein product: CASSQDLGQASSYNSPLHF.

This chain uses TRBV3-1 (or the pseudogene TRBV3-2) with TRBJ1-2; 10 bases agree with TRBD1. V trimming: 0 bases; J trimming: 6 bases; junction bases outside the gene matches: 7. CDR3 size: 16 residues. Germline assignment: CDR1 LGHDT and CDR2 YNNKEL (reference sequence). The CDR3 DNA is TGTGCCAGCAGCCAAGACTTGGGACAGGGGAAAGATGGCTACACCTTC. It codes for CASSQDLGQGKDGYTF.

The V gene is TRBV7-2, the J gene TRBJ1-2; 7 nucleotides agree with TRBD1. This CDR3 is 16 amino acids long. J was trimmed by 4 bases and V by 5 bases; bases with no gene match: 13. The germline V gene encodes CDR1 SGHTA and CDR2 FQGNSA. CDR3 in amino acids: CASSAFARGESYGYTF. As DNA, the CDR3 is TGTGCCAGCAGCGCATTTGCCAGGGGGGAGAGCTATGGCTACACCTTC.

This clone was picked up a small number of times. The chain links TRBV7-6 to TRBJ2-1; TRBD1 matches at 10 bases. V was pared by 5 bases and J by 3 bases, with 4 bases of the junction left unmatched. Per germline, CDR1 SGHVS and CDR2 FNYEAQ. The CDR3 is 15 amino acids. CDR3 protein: CASSQGQGDYNEQFF. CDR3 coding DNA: TGTGCCAGCAGCCAAGGACAGGGGGACTACAATGAGCAGTTCTTC.

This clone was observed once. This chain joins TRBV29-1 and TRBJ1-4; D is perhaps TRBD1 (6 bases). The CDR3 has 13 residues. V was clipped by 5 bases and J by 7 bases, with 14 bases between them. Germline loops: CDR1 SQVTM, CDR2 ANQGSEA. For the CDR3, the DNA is TGCAGCGTTCGAGGGGCAGGGGCTGAAAAACTGTTTTTT. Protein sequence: CSVRGAGAEKLFF.

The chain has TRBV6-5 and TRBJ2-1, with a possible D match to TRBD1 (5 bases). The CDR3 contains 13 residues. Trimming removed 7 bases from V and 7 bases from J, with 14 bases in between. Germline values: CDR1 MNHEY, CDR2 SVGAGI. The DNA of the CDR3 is TGTGCCAGCACCGATCGACAGATTAATGAGCAGTTCTTC. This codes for CASTDRQINEQFF.

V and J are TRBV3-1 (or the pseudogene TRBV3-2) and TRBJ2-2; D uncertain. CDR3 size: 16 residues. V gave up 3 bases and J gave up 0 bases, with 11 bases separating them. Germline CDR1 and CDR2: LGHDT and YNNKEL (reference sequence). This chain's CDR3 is CASSQPASANTGELFF. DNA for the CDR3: TGTGCCAGCAGCCAGCCTGCCAGCGCGAACACCGGGGAGCTGTTTTTT.

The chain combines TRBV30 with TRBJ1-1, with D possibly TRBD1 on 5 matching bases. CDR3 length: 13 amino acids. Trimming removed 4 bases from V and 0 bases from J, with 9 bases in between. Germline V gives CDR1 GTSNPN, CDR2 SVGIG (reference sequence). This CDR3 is CAWNRGVNTEAFF. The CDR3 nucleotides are TGTGCCTGGAACCGGGGGGTGAACACTGAAGCTTTCTTT. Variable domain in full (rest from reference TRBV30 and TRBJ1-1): SQTIHQWPATLVQPVGSPLSLECTVEGTSNPNLYWYRQAAGRGLQLLFYSVGIGQISSEVPQNLSASRPQDRQFILSSKKLLLSDSGFYLCAWNRGVNTEAFFGQGTRLTVV.

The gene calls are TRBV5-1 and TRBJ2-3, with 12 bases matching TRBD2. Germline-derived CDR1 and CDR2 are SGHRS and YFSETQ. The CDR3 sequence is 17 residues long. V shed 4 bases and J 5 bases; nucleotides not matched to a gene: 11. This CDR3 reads CASSTGLAGGPGDTQYF. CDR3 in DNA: TGCGCCAGCAGCACAGGTCTAGCGGGGGGGCCAGGAGATACGCAGTATTTT.

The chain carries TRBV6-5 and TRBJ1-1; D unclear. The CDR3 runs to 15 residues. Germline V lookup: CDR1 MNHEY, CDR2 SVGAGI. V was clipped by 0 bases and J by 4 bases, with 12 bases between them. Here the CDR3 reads CASSYSIGSFTEAFF. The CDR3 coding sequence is TGTGCCAGCAGTTACTCGATAGGGAGTTTCACTGAAGCTTTCTTT.

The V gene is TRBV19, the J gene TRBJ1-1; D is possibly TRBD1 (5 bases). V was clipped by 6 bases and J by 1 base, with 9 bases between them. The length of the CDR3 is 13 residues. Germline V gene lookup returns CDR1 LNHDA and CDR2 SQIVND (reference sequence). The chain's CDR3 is CASSTTANTEAFF. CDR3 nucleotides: TGTGCCAGTAGCACGACAGCGAACACTGAAGCTTTCTTT.

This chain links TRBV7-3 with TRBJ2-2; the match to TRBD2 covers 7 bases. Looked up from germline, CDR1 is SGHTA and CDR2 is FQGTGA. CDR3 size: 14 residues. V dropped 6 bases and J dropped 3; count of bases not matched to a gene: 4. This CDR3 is CASSPGLHTGELFF. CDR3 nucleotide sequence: TGTGCCAGCAGTCCGGGACTACACACCGGGGAGCTGTTTTTT.